This T cell receptor beta chain originates from a study of cytomegalovirus exposure and HLA in healthy donors. Study-level findings and limits: Relative to the roughly 690-donor mean, N-insertions were reportedly fewer in an Asian-associated ancestry cluster in a later analysis. Association of a missense DCLRE1C variant with TCR beta V- and J-gene trimming was reported in a later analysis.

Turning to this clone: Its antigen is currently unknown.

13 Jbeta primers and 60 Vbeta primers were used for the PCR. Measured with immunoSEQ multiplex PCR; TCRdb has only the in-frame clones, and not every one. This sample has around 99,000 clones, with around 74% found just once. V was pared by 4 bases and J by 3 bases, with 6 bases of the junction left unmatched. The CDR3 consists of 15 residues. Germline V gene data show CDR1 as ENHRY and CDR2 as SYGVKD. The material sequenced was PBMCs. The sequence came from a woman in her 40s in good health and CMV-seropositive. The V gene is TRBV10-3, the J gene TRBJ2-1, with 7 bases aligning to TRBD2. The CDR3 loop reads CAISGLGRVYNEQFF. CDR3 in DNA: TGTGCCATCAGTGGCCTGGGGAGGGTCTACAATGAGCAGTTCTTC.